This T cell receptor beta chain was recovered during a study of CD8+ T cells in alopecia areata. Points from the study as a whole: Alphabeta T cells residing in normal skin are also sequenced in scalp samples.

To note about this clone: No antigen is known for it.

cDNA reverse transcribed from extracted RNA served as the sequencing template. Clones were read by immunoSEQ multiplex PCR, and TCRdb kept only the in-frame ones, dropping some. The sample contains 65,000 to 70,000 clones, approximately 60% of which appear only once. The V gene lost 6 bases and the J gene lost 4 bases, with 10 bases spanning the gap. This CDR3 spans 13 amino acids. Germline V gene data show CDR1 as SNHLY and CDR2 as FYNNEI. The material sequenced was CD8+ T cells sorted from blood, taken at week 0. This chain joins TRBV2 and TRBJ2-1; D possibly corresponds to TRBD1 (5 bases). This receptor was obtained from a human donor with alopecia areata. The DNA of the CDR3 is TGTGCCAGCAGATCTAGGGGATACAATGAGCAGTTCTTC. Protein sequence: CASRSRGYNEQFF.